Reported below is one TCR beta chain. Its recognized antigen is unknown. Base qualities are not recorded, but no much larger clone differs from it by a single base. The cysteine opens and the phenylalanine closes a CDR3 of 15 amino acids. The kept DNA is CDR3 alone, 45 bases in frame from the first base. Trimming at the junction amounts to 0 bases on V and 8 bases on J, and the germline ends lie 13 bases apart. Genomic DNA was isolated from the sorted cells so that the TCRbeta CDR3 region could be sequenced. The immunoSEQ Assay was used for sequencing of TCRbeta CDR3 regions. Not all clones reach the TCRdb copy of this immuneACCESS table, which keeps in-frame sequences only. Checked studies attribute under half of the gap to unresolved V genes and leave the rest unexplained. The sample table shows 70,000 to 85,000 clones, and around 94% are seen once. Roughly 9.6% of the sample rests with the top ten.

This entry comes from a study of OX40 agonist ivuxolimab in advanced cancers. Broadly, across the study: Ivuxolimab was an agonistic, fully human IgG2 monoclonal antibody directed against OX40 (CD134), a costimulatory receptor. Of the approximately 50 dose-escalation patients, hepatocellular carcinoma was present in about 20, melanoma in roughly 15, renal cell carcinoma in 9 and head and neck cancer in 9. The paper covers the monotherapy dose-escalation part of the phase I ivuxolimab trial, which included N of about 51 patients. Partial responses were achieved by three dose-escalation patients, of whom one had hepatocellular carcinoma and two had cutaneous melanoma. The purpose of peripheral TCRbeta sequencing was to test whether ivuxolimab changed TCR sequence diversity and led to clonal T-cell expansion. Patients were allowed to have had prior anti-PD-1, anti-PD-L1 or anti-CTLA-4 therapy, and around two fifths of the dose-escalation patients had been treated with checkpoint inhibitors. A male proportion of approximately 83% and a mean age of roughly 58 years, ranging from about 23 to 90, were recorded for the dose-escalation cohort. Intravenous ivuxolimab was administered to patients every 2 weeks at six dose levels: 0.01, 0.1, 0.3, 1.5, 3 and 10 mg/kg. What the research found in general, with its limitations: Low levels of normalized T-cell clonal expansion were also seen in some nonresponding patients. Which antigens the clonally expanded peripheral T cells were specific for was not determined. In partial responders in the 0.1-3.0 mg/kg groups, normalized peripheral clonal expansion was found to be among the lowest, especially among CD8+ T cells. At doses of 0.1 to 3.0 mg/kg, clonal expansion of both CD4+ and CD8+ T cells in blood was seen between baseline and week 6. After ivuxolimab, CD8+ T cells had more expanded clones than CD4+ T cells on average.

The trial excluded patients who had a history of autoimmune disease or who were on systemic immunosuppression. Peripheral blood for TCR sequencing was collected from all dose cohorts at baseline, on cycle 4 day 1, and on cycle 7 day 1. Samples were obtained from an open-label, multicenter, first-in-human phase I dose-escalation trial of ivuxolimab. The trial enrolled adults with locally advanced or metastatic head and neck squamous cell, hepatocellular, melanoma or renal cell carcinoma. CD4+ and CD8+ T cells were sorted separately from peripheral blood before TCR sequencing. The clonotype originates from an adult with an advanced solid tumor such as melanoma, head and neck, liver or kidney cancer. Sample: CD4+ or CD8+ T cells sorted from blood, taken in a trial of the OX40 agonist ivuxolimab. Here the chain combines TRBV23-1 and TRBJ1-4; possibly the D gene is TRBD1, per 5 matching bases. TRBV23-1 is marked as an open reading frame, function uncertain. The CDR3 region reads CASSQSWQGSEKLFF. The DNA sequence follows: TGCGCCAGCAGTCAATCTTGGCAGGGCTCCGAAAAACTGTTTTTT.